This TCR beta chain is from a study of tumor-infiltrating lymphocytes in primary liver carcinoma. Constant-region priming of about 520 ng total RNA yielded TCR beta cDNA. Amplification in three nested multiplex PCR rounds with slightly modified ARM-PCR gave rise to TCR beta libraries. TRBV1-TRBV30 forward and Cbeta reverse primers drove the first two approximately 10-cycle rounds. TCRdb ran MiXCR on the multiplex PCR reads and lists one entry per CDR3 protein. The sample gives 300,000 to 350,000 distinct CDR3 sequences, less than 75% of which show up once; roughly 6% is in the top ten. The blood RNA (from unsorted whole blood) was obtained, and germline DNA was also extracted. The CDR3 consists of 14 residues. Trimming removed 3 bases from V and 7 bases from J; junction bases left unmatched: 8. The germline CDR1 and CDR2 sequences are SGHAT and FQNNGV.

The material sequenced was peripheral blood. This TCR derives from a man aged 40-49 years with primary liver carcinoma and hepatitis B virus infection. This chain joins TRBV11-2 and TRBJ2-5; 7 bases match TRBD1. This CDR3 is CASSLGQRKGTQYF. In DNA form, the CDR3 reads TGTGCCAGCAGCTTGGGACAGCGGAAAGGGACCCAGTACTTC.